One sample yielded the 22 T cell receptor beta chains listed below, sequenced in a study of cytomegalovirus exposure and HLA in healthy donors. A multiplex PCR was run with 60 Vbeta primers and 13 Jbeta primers. The protocol was immunoSEQ multiplex PCR, while the TCRdb copy is restricted to in-frame clones and leaves out a portion. Of 100,000 to 150,000 clones listed, around 77% were seen once; the top ten hold over 10%. Sequenced material: PBMCs. Source of these receptors: a woman in her forties in good health and CMV-seropositive.

This chain joins TRBV4-2 and TRBJ2-1; D gene uncertain. V lost 11 bases and J lost 0, with 17 bases in between. Germline CDR1 and CDR2: LGHNA and YNFKEQ. The CDR3 runs 15 residues. Here the CDR3 reads CAAQEEPDSYNEQFF. CDR3 nucleotide sequence: TGTGCCGCACAAGAGGAGCCTGACTCCTACAATGAGCAGTTCTTC.

This chain uses TRBV6-5 with TRBJ2-1; 9 bases match TRBD2. V trimming: 10 bases; J trimming: 1 base; junction bases outside the gene matches: 5. The CDR3 is 14 amino acids. Per the germline V gene, CDR1 is MNHEY and CDR2 is SVGAGI. The CDR3 loop reads CATQREVSYNEQFF. CDR3 DNA sequence: TGTGCCACCCAGCGGGAGGTATCCTACAATGAGCAGTTCTTC.

This sequence joins TRBV18 and TRBJ2-3, with D possibly being TRBD1 (6 bases). Germline CDR1 reads KGHSH; CDR2 reads LQKENI. V dropped 5 bases and J dropped 10 bases, with 16 bases sitting between them. This CDR3 is 13 amino acids long. The CDR3 reads CASSRTETMAQYF. As DNA, the CDR3 is TGTGCCAGCTCAAGGACAGAAACTATGGCGCAGTATTTT.

This rearrangement joins TRBV9 to TRBJ2-1; TRBD2 agrees at 9 bases. Losses at the gene ends were 3 bases for V and 4 bases for J; bases not matched to a gene: 11. Per the germline V gene, CDR1 is SGDLS and CDR2 is YYNGEE. The CDR3 extends over 17 amino acids. CDR3 sequence reads: CASSDPQREALYNEQFF. The CDR3 bases are TGTGCCAGCAGCGACCCACAGCGGGAGGCGTTATACAATGAGCAGTTCTTC.

V is TRBV6-1 and J is TRBJ2-4; tentatively, D is TRBD1 (6 bases). The CDR3 consists of 17 residues. Between the trimmed V and J ends, which lost 4 bases and 0 bases, there was a span of 16 bases. Germline CDR1 is MNHNS and CDR2 is SASEGT. CDR3 sequence (DNA): TGTGCCAGCAGTGCCCTGATAGGACAGCTAGCCAAAAACATTCAGTACTTC. This sequence encodes CASSALIGQLAKNIQYF.

The V call is TRBV5-8, the J call TRBJ2-6, with 8 bases identical to TRBD2. The length of the CDR3 is 17 residues. Looked up from germline, CDR1 is SGHTS and CDR2 is YDEGEE. V lost 2 bases, J lost 5 bases, and 9 bases stayed unmatched. The CDR3 reads CASSFSGRGNWANVLTF. The CDR3 DNA is TGTGCCAGCAGCTTCAGCGGGAGAGGAAACTGGGCCAACGTCCTGACTTTC.

The CDR3 loop reads CSVPVGYEAFF. In nucleotides, the CDR3 is TGCAGCGTACCCGTCGGTTATGAGGCTTTCTTT. This chain links TRBV29-1 with TRBJ1-1; D gene unclear. Germline values: CDR1 SQVTM, CDR2 ANQGSEA. There are 11 residues in the CDR3. The V end lost 6 bases, the J end lost 11 bases, and 16 bases lay between the germline ends.

The genes are TRBV7-9 and TRBJ2-1; D is perhaps TRBD2 (6 bases). The length of the CDR3 is 13 residues. The V and J ends lost 2 bases and 8 bases respectively, with 10 bases between them. Looked up from germline, CDR1 is SEHNR and CDR2 is FQNEAQ (reference sequence). The CDR3 DNA reads TGTGCCAGCAGCTTAATGCGGGACCATGAGCAGTTCTTC. Amino acid sequence: CASSLMRDHEQFF.

The chain has TRBV5-1 and TRBJ2-7; 8 positions match TRBD2. CDR3 length: 15 amino acids. J gave up 6 bases and V 2 bases, and 10 bases lay outside the gene matches. Germline CDR1 reads SGHRS; CDR2 reads YFSETQ. The DNA for the CDR3 is TGCGCCAGCAGCTTCCGGGGAGCGGGAGAGGGCGAGCAGTACTTC. This sequence encodes CASSFRGAGEGEQYF. The variable domain in full, with the rest retrieved from reference TRBV5-1 and TRBJ2-7, is KAGVTQTPRYLIKTRGQQVTLSCSPISGHRSVSWYQQTPGQGLQFLFEYFSETQRNKGNFPGRFSGRQFSNSRSEMNVSTLELGDSALYLCASSFRGAGEGEQYFGPGTRLTVT.

The genes are TRBV11-3 and TRBJ2-3, with 8 positions matching TRBD2. With V trimmed by 1 base and J by 4 bases, 1 base remained unmatched. CDR3 size: 14 residues. CDR1 and CDR2 from the germline V gene are SGHNT and YENEEA. In DNA form, the CDR3 reads TGTGCCAGCAGCTTAGTGGGACTAGCAGATACGCAGTATTTT. Amino acids: CASSLVGLADTQYF.

This chain uses TRBV9 with TRBJ1-2; 8 positions match TRBD1. The germline CDR1 and CDR2 sequences are SGDLS and YYNGEE. V lost 4 bases, J lost 8 bases, and 4 bases stayed unmatched. This CDR3 contains 12 residues. CDR3 amino acids: CASSLQGEGYTF. CDR3 bases: TGTGCCAGCAGCTTACAGGGGGAAGGCTACACCTTC.

The chain carries TRBV6-1 and TRBJ1-5, with D hard to call. The CDR3 runs 15 residues. V dropped 5 bases and J dropped 0 bases, with 11 bases sitting between them. Per the germline V gene, CDR1 is MNHNS and CDR2 is SASEGT. For the CDR3, the DNA is TGTGCCAGCAGTTGGGAGAAACATAGCAATCAGCCCCAGCATTTT. Encoded protein: CASSWEKHSNQPQHF.

The V call is TRBV6-8, the J call TRBJ1-2; 10 bases are a match to TRBD1. Germline loops: CDR1 MNHGY, CDR2 SAAAGT. The CDR3 is made up of 15 amino acids. CDR3 bases: TGTGCTGGGGGAAACGGACAGGGGGTAAACTATGGCTACACCTTC. Its protein is CAGGNGQGVNYGYTF.

The genes are TRBV9 and TRBJ1-2, with 7 bases that match TRBD1. Germline V gene sequence: CDR1 SGDLS, CDR2 YYNGEE. The CDR3 extends over 12 amino acids. With V trimmed by 4 bases and J by 4 bases, 1 base remained unmatched. CDR3 sequence: CASSPGGYGYTF. The CDR3 DNA reads as TGTGCCAGCAGCCCAGGGGGCTATGGCTACACCTTC.

V is TRBV21-1 and J is TRBJ2-7; TRBD1 was called by the table and not checked on the DNA. TRBV21-1 is a listed pseudogene. This CDR3 region has 17 residues. CDR3 coding DNA: TGTGCCAGCAGCAATGTCGGACAGGGTCACCCCCGGGACGAGCAGTACTTC. Translating gives CASSNVGQGHPRDEQYF.

The rearrangement links TRBV6-6 to TRBJ2-7, with 14 nucleotides matching TRBD2. CDR1 MNHNY and CDR2 SVGAGI come from the germline V gene (reference sequence). V was pared by 6 bases and J by 9 bases, with 10 bases of the junction left unmatched. The CDR3 sequence is 15 residues long. The CDR3 loop is CASRASGLAGAVQYF. For the CDR3, the DNA is TGTGCCAGCAGAGCCTCGGGACTAGCGGGAGCGGTGCAGTACTTC.

This chain uses TRBV30 with TRBJ2-5, with 10 bases matching TRBD2. Germline assignment: CDR1 GTSNPN and CDR2 SVGIG (reference sequence). The CDR3 is 17 residues long. Germline trimming cut 0 bases from V and 1 base from J; bases unmatched to any gene: 8. CDR3 DNA: TGTGCCTGGAGTGTACTGCCCAGCGGGAGGGCCCAAGAGACCCAGTACTTC. This translates into CAWSVLPSGRAQETQYF.

This clone is large (0.1 to 1%) by share. The chain's CDR3 is CAGGSRGSTEAFF. The CDR3, as DNA: TGTGCCGGAGGGTCCAGGGGGAGCACTGAAGCTTTCTTT. The chain couples TRBV5-4 to TRBJ1-1, with 7 bases lining up with TRBD1. The CDR3 has 13 residues. Germline loops: CDR1 SGHNT, CDR2 YYREEE (reference sequence). Trimming cost V 10 bases and J 4 bases; bases outside gene matches: 10. Using reference TRBV5-4 and TRBJ1-1 for the parts outside the CDR3, the full variable domain is ETGVTQSPTHLIKTRGQQVTLRCSSQSGHNTVSWYQQALGQGPQFIFQYYREEENGRGNFPPRFSGLQFPNYSSELNVNALELDDSALYLCAGGSRGSTEAFFGQGTRLTVV.

The J gene is TRBJ1-1, the V gene TRBV30, with D perhaps TRBD1 (5 bases). This CDR3 is 12 amino acids long. Germline V CDR1 and CDR2: GTSNPN, SVGIG (reference sequence). V was cut by 4 bases and J by 7 bases, with 13 bases left in between. This CDR3 reads CAWTAGQGEAFF. CDR3 nucleotide sequence: TGTGCCTGGACGGCAGGGCAGGGTGAAGCTTTCTTT.

The chain carries TRBV28 and TRBJ2-7; possible D gene TRBD1, 6 bases. Trimming cost V 5 bases and J 0 bases, with 11 bases left between them. This CDR3 spans 14 amino acids. Germline V gene sequence: CDR1 MDHEN, CDR2 SYDVKM. CDR3 sequence reads: CASSPGTNSYEQYF. CDR3 bases: TGTGCCAGCAGTCCCGGGACAAACTCCTACGAGCAGTACTTC.

The V and J genes are TRBV28 and TRBJ2-1; 7 positions agree with TRBD2. Germline V CDR1 and CDR2: MDHEN, SYDVKM. CDR3 length: 16 residues. V was clipped by 4 bases and J by 7 bases; unmatched bases: 13. For the CDR3, the DNA is TGTGCCAGCAGTTCCCCCGGGGGGTTTCCTCTTAATGAGCAGTTCTTC. Amino acids: CASSSPGGFPLNEQFF.

The genes are TRBV11-2 and TRBJ2-1; 9 bases match TRBD2. V was pared by 1 base and J by 8 bases, with 6 bases of the junction left unmatched. Per the germline V gene, CDR1 is SGHAT and CDR2 is FQNNGV. CDR3 size: 15 residues. The CDR3 DNA reads TGTGCCAGCAGCTTAGGAGCGGGAGGCCGGGATGAGCAGTTCTTC. Translated, it gives CASSLGAGGRDEQFF.